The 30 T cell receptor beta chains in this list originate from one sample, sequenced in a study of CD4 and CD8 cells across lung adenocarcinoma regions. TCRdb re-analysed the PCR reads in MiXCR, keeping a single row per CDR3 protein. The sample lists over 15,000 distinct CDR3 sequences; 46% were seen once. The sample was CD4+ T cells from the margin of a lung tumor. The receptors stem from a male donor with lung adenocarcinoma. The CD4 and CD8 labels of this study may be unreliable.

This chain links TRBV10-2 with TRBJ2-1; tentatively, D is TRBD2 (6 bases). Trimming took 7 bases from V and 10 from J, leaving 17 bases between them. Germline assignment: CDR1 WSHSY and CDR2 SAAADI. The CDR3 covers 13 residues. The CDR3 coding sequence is TGCGCCAGCACCCCTAGCGAATTAGAGGAGCAGTTCTTC. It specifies CASTPSELEEQFF.

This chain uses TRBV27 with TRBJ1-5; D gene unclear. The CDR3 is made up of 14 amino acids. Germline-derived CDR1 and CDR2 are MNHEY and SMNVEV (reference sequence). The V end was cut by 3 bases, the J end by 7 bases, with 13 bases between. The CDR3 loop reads CASSLVGFTQPQHF. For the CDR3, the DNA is TGTGCCAGCAGTTTGGTGGGGTTTACGCAGCCCCAGCATTTT.

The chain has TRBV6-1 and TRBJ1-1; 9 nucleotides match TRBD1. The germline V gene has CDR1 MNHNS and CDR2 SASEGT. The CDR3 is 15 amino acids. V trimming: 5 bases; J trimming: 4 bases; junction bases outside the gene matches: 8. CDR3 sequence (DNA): TGTGCCAGCAGTCAGGACAGGGGAGGGAGCACTGAAGCTTTCTTT. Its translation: CASSQDRGGSTEAFF.

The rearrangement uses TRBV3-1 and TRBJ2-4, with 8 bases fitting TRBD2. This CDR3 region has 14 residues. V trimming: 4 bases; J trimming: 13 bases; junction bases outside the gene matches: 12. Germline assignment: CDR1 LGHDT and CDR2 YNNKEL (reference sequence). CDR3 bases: TGTGCCAGCAGCCTTAGCGGGACGGGAAATGAGCAGTACTTC. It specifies CASSLSGTGNEQYF.

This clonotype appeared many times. CDR3 protein: CARLDTQYF. In DNA, the CDR3 is TGTGCCAGATTAGATACGCAGTATTTT. The chain employs TRBV27 and TRBJ2-3, with D unclear. Germline V lookup: CDR1 MNHEY, CDR2 SMNVEV (reference sequence). Trimming cost V 9 bases and J 5 bases, with 3 bases left between them. This CDR3 contains 9 residues.

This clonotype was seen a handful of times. The CDR3, as DNA: TGTGCCAGCAGGCGGGCGGCTAGCGGGTCCTACAATGAGCAGTTCTTC. Encoded protein: CASRRAASGSYNEQFF. The chain carries TRBV12-3 or TRBV12-4 and TRBJ2-1, with 8 positions matching TRBD2. V gave up 6 bases and J gave up 1 base; unmatched junction bases: 8. This CDR3 region has 16 residues.

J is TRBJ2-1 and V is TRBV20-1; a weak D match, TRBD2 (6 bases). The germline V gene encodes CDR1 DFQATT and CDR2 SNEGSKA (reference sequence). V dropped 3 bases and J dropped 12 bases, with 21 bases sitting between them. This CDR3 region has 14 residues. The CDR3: CSASGLAPEIWQFF. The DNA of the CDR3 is TGCAGTGCTAGTGGGCTAGCGCCGGAGATATGGCAGTTCTTC.

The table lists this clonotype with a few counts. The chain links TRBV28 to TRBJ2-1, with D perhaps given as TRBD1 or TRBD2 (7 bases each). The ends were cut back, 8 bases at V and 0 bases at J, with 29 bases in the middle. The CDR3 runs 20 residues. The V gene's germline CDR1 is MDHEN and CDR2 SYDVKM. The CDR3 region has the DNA TGTGCCAGCGGACTTTTACAGGGGATGTGGCGGGAGAGCTCCTACAATGAGCAGTTCTTC. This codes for CASGLLQGMWRESSYNEQFF. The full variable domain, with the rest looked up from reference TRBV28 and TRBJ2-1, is DVKVTQSSRYLVKRTGEKVFLECVQDMDHENMFWYRQDPGLGLRLIYFSYDVKMKEKGDIPEGYSVSREKKERFSLILESASTNQTSMYLCASGLLQGMWRESSYNEQFFGPGTRLTVL.

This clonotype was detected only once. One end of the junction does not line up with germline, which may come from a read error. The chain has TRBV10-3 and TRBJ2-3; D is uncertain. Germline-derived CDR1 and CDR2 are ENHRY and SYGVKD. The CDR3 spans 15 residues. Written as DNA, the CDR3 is TGTGCCCGGAGCCTCCAGTCTGTGAGTACAGATACGCAGTTTTTT. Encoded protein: CARSLQSVSTDTQFF.

CDR3 DNA sequence: TGTGCCAGCAGCTTAAGGGGCCCCGGGGAGCTGTTTTTT. Its translation: CASSLRGPGELFF. The genes are TRBV6-5 and TRBJ2-2, with D perhaps TRBD1 (5 bases). Between the trimmed V and J ends, which lost 6 bases and 6 bases, there was a span of 11 bases. Germline CDR1 and CDR2: MNHEY and SVGAGI. The CDR3 loop spans 13 amino acids.

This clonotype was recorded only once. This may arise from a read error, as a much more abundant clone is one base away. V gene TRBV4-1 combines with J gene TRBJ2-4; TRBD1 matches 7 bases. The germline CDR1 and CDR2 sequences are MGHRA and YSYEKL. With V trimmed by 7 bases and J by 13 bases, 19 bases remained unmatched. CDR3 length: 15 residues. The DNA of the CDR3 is TGCGCCAGCAACCTCCACAGGGGTGCCTACAATGAGCAGTACTTC. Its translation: CASNLHRGAYNEQYF.

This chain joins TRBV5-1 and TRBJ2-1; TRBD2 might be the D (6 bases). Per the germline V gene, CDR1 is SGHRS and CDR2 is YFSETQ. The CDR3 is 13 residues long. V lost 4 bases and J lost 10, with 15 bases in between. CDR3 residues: CASSNLGGWEQFF. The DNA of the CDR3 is TGCGCCAGCAGCAACCTGGGGGGTTGGGAGCAGTTCTTC.

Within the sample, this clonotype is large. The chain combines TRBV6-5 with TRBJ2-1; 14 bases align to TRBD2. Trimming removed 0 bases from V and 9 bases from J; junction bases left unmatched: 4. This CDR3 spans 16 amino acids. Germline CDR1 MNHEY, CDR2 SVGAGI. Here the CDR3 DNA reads TGTGCCAGCAGTTACTCGGGACTAGCGGGAGAGTTTGAGCAGTTCTTC. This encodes CASSYSGLAGEFEQFF.

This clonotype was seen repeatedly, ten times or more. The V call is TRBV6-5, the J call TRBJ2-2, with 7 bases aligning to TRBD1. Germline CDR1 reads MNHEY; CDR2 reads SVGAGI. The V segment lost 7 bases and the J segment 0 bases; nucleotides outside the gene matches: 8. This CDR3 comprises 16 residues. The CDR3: CASILGTATNTGELFF. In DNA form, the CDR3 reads TGTGCCAGCATTCTCGGGACAGCAACGAACACCGGGGAGCTGTTTTTT.

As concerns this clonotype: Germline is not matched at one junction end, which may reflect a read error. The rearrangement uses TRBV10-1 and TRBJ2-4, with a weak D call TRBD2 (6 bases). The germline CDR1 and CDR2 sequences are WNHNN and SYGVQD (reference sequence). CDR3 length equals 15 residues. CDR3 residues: CARSAGRRATNTQYF. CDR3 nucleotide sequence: TGCGCCCGCAGTGCGGGGCGACGAGCCACAAACACGCAGTACTTC.

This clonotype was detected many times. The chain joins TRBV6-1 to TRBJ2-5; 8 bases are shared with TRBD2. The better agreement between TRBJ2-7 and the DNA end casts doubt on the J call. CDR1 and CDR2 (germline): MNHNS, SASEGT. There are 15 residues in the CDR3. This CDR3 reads CASSLRTGGFHEQYF. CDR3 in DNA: TGTGCCAGCAGCCTACGGACGGGGGGGTTCCACGAGCAGTACTTC.

CDR3 bases: TGTGCCAGCAGCTTAGTGGCGGGCACAGATACGCAGTATTTT. Translation: CASSLVAGTDTQYF. The V call is TRBV7-6, the J call TRBJ2-3; D gene uncertain. CDR1 is SGHVS and CDR2 is FNYEAQ in the germline V gene. The CDR3 extends over 14 amino acids. V lost 1 base and J 1 base, leaving 6 bases between the germline ends.

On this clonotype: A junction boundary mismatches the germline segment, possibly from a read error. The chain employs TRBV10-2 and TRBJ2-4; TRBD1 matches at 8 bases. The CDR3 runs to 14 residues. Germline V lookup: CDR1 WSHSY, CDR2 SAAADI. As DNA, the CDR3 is TGCGCCGGCAGGGGGCTGGCAGCGAAAAACACGCAGTATTTC. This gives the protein CAGRGLAAKNTQYF.

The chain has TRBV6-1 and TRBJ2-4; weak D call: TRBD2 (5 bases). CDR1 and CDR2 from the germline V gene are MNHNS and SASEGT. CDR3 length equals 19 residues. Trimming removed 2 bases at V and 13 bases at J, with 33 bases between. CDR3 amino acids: CASSEFGGRSSLAKNTQYF. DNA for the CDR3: TGTGCCAGCAGTGAATTCGGCGGGCGGTCAAGCTTAGCCAAAAACACCCAGTACTTC.

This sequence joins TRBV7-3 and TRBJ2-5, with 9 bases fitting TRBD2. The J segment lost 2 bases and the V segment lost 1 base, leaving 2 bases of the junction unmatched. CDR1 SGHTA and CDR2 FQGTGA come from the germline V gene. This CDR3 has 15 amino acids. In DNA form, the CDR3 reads TGTGCCAGCAGCTTAAGTGGACTAGCGCAAGAGACCCAGTACTTC. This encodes CASSLSGLAQETQYF.

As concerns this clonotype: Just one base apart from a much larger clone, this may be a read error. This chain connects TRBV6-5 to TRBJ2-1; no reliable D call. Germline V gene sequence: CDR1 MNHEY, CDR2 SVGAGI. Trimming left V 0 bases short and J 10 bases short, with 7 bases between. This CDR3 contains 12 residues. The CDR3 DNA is TGTGCCAGCAGTTACTCCCCCGCGGAGCAGTTCTTC. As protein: CASSYSPAEQFF.

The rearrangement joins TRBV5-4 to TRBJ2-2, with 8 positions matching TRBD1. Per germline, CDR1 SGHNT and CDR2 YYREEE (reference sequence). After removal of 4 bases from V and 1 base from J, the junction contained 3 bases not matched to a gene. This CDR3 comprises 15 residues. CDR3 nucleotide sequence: TGTGCCAGCAGCCACGGACAGGGGAACACCGGGGAGCTGTTTTTT. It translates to CASSHGQGNTGELFF.

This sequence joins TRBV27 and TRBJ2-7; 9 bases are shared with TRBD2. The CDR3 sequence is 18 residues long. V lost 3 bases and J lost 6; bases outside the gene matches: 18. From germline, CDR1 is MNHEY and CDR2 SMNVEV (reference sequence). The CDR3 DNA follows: TGTGCCAGCAGTTTGAACCCCTCCGGCGCGGGGGGGTCGCGCGAGCAGTACTTC. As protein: CASSLNPSGAGGSREQYF.

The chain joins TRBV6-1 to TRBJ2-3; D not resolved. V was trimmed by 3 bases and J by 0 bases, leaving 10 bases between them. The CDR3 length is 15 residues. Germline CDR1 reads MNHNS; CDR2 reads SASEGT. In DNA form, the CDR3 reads TGTGCCAGCAGTGACCGAACGGATAGCACAGATACGCAGTATTTT. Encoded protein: CASSDRTDSTDTQYF.

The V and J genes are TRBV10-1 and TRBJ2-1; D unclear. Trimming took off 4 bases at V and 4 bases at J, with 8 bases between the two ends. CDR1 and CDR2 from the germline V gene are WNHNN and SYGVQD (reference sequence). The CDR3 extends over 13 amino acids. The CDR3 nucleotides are TGCGCCAGCAGTGCGTCCAGATACAATGAGCAGTTCTTC. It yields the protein CASSASRYNEQFF.

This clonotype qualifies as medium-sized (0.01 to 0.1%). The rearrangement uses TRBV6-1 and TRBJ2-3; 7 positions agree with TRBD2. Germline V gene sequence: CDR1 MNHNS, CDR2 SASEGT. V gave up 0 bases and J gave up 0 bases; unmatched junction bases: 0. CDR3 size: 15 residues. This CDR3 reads CASSEASGSTDTQYF. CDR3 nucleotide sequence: TGTGCCAGCAGTGAAGCTAGCGGGAGCACAGATACGCAGTATTTT.

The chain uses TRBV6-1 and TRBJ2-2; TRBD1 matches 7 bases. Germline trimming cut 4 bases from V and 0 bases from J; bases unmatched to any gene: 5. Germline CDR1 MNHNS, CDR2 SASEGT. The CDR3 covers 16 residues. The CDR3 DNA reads TGTGCCAGCAGTGTGCGAGGGGGCGCGAACACCGGGGAGCTGTTTTTT. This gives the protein CASSVRGGANTGELFF.

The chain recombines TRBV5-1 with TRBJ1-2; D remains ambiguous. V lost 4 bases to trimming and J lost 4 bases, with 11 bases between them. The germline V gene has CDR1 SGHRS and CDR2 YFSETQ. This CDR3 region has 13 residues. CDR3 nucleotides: TGCGCCAGCAGCGAAACAGCGATCTATGGCTACACCTTC. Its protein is CASSETAIYGYTF.

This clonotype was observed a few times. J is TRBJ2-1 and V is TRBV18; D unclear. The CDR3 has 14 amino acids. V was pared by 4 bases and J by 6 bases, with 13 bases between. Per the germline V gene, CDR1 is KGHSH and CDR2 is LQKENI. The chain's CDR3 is CASSRVPTPNEQFF. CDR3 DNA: TGTGCCAGCTCACGTGTCCCTACACCCAATGAGCAGTTCTTC.

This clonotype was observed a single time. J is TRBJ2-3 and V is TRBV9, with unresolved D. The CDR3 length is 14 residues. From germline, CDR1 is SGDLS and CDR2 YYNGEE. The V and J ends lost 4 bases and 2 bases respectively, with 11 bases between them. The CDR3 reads CASSTSDATDTQYF. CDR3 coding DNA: TGTGCCAGCAGCACCTCGGACGCCACAGATACGCAGTATTTT.